This T cell receptor beta chain was found in a study of cytomegalovirus exposure and HLA in healthy donors. The CDR3 extends over 14 amino acids. CDR1 and CDR2 (germline): LNHDA, SQIVND (reference sequence). Although they were nominally healthy when sampled, donors likely had unrecorded immune exposures. Study results and caveats: The classifier reportedly diagnosed cytomegalovirus status with high sensitivity and specificity. Rare TCR sequences dominated, though some public TCRs recurred in many donors.

Comments on this clone: Antigen unknown.

The PCR had 60 Vbeta and 13 Jbeta primers. Sequencing was performed with immunoSEQ multiplex PCR; in TCRdb, only in-frame clones are kept and a portion is missing. The repertoire table contains some 80,000 clones. Sequencing was done on a sample of PBMCs. The rearrangement joins TRBV19 to TRBJ2-5; D perhaps matches TRBD1 (5 bases). The assigned J gene may be wrong: the sequence end matches TRBJ2-7 better. This clonotype was obtained from a man aged 45 to 65 in good health and CMV-seropositive. CDR3 region: CASSIAIDSYEQYF. The CDR3 coding sequence is TGTGCCAGTAGTATAGCCATTGACAGTTACGAGCAGTACTTC.